The rows below give T cell receptor beta chains drawn from one sample of a study of cytomegalovirus exposure and HLA in healthy donors. TCRdb keeps only in-frame clones here, not all; method: immunoSEQ multiplex PCR. The table has around 110,000 clones, over 60% seen once. Specimen: PBMCs. The receptors were gathered from a woman in her forties in good health and CMV-seropositive. The CDR3 runs from the conserved cysteine through the conserved F or W. A D gene is named only where the DNA matches it firmly. Clone size is stated in some rows and not others, as once, few, many or a class when expanded.

j_gene,d_gene,abundance,v_gene,CDR3aa,CDR3nt
TRBJ1-1,.,.,TRBV5-5,CASSLQGGTEAFF,TGTGCCAGCAGCTTGCAGGGAGGCACTGAAGCTTTCTTT
TRBJ2-7,.,.,TRBV11-2,CASSYQNVDEQYF,TGTGCCAGCAGCTACCAGAATGTGGACGAGCAGTACTTC
TRBJ2-1,.,.,TRBV28,CASCQDRDNEQFF,TGTGCCAGTTGTCAGGACAGAGACAATGAGCAGTTCTTC
TRBJ2-7,TRBD2,few,TRBV6-1,CASSEETSWSYEQYF,TGTGCCAGCAGTGAAGAGACTAGCTGGAGCTACGAGCAGTACTTC
TRBJ2-7,TRBD1,few,TRBV15,CATRRQGSDEQYF,TGTGCCACCAGGAGACAGGGAAGCGATGAGCAGTACTTC
TRBJ1-1,TRBD1,.,TRBV18,CASSPGQDTEAFF,TGTGCCAGCTCACCGGGACAGGACACTGAAGCTTTCTTT
TRBJ1-6,TRBD1,.,TRBV30,CAWSVQGPGSPLHF,TGTGCCTGGAGTGTACAGGGGCCGGGGTCACCCCTCCACTTT
TRBJ1-5,TRBD1,.,TRBV15,CATSRVTGTGDQPQHF,TGTGCCACCAGCAGAGTAACCGGGACAGGGGATCAGCCCCAGCATTTT
TRBJ2-5,.,.,TRBV18,CASSPPPEGETQYF,TGTGCCAGCTCACCACCTCCTGAGGGAGAGACCCAGTACTTC
TRBJ1-2,.,.,TRBV5-4,CASSSLQGTYGYTF,TGTGCCAGCAGCTCACTTCAGGGAACTTATGGCTACACCTTC
TRBJ1-2,.,once,TRBV27,CASSFTGITNYGYTF,TGTGCCAGCAGTTTTACAGGGATCACTAACTATGGCTACACCTTC
TRBJ2-7,.,.,TRBV10-3,CAISENIGGQYEQYF,TGTGCCATCAGTGAGAACATCGGGGGGCAATACGAGCAGTACTTC
TRBJ1-3,.,.,TRBV10-1,CASSGNSGNTIYF,TGCGCCAGCTCAGGGAATTCTGGAAACACCATATATTTT
TRBJ2-7,.,.,TRBV23-1,CASSQIVAEQYF,TGCGCCAGCAGTCAAATAGTCGCGGAGCAGTACTTC
TRBJ1-2,TRBD1,.,TRBV11-2,CASSLGQGVSGYTF,TGTGCCAGCAGCTTAGGCCAGGGGGTATCTGGCTACACCTTC
TRBJ2-1,.,.,TRBV11-3,CASSSIEPYNEQFF,TGTGCCAGCAGCTCAATCGAGCCCTACAATGAGCAGTTCTTC
TRBJ1-1,.,.,TRBV7-9,CASSLSQNTEAFF,TGTGCCAGCAGCTTATCCCAGAACACTGAAGCTTTCTTT
TRBJ2-5,.,.,TRBV7-8,CASSPTFTYQETQYF,TGTGCCAGCAGCCCCACTTTTACGTACCAAGAGACCCAGTACTTC
TRBJ2-2,TRBD1,.,TRBV7-3,CASSLGDRDTGELFF,TGTGCCAGCAGCTTAGGAGACAGGGACACCGGGGAGCTGTTTTTT
TRBJ2-7,TRBD1,.,TRBV11-2,CASSLTDRGYEQYF,TGTGCCAGCAGCTTAACGGACAGGGGGTACGAGCAGTACTTC
TRBJ2-7,.,.,TRBV18,CASSPTGSYEQYF,TGTGCCAGCTCACCAACAGGGTCCTACGAGCAGTACTTC
TRBJ2-1,TRBD2,.,TRBV27,CASSLSSSGRVGNEQFF,TGTGCCAGCAGTTTATCGTCTAGCGGGAGGGTAGGCAATGAGCAGTTCTTC
TRBJ2-5,.,.,TRBV21-1,CASSKNSPRSQETQYF,TGTGCCAGCAGCAAAAACTCTCCGAGGTCCCAAGAGACCCAGTACTTC
TRBJ1-2,.,.,TRBV18,CASSPPHPDRGYGYTF,TGTGCCAGCTCACCACCCCATCCCGACAGAGGCTATGGCTACACCTTC
TRBJ2-5,.,few,TRBV7-7,CASSLSLDSQETQYF,TGTGCTAGCAGCTTATCACTAGATAGCCAAGAGACCCAGTACTTC
TRBJ1-1,TRBD1,.,TRBV27,CASSLDRGTEAFF,TGTGCCAGCAGTTTGGACAGGGGAACTGAAGCTTTCTTT
TRBJ2-7,TRBD2,once,TRBV7-9,CASSLSGTSFEQYF,TGTGCCAGCAGCTTAAGCGGGACTAGCTTCGAGCAGTACTTC
TRBJ2-5,.,few,TRBV25-1,CASSSVEEWETQYF,TGTGCCAGCAGTTCGGTGGAGGAATGGGAGACCCAGTACTTC
TRBJ2-3,TRBD2,.,TRBV30,CAWARSGGAADTQYF,TGTGCCTGGGCGAGGAGCGGGGGGGCCGCAGATACGCAGTATTTT
TRBJ1-1,TRBD1,.,TRBV11-2,CASSRGGAGTEAFF,TGTGCCAGCAGCCGAGGGGGCGCGGGAACTGAAGCTTTCTTT
TRBJ1-2,TRBD1,once,TRBV2,CASSEQGAVYGYTF,TGTGCCAGCAGTGAACAGGGGGCGGTGTATGGCTACACCTTC
TRBJ2-1,.,.,TRBV30,CAWSVGGTSYNEQFF,TGTGCCTGGAGCGTCGGGGGAACCTCCTACAATGAGCAGTTCTTC
TRBJ2-7,TRBD2,.,TRBV10-3,CAGGAGDYEQYF,TGTGCCGGTGGAGCGGGGGACTACGAGCAGTACTTC
TRBJ2-5,.,.,TRBV27,CASSFRGVFTQETQYF,TGTGCCAGCAGTTTCCGGGGTGTGTTTACCCAAGAGACCCAGTACTTC
TRBJ1-5,.,.,TRBV7-9,CASSLAGDQPQHF,TGTGCCAGCAGCTTGGCGGGAGATCAGCCCCAGCATTTT
TRBJ2-3,.,.,TRBV5-1,CASSRRSRADTQYF,TGCGCCAGCAGCCGGAGGTCTCGGGCAGATACGCAGTATTTT
TRBJ2-3,.,.,TRBV27,CASRPYQGDTQYF,TGTGCCAGCAGGCCGTACCAGGGTGATACGCAGTATTTT
TRBJ2-6,.,.,TRBV18,CASSSGSQSGANVLTF,TGTGCCAGCTCATCTGGGAGTCAATCTGGGGCCAACGTCCTGACTTTC
TRBJ2-3,TRBD2,.,TRBV15,CATSRESTSGSFADTQYF,TGTGCCACCAGCAGAGAATCGACTAGCGGGAGTTTCGCAGATACGCAGTATTTT
TRBJ1-2,.,.,TRBV27,CASSSGQTNYGYPF,TGTGCCAGCAGTAGTGGACAGACTAACTATGGCTACCCCTTC
TRBJ1-1,.,.,TRBV4-1,CASSQDPVNTEAFF,TGCGCCAGCAGCCAAGATCCGGTGAACACTGAAGCTTTCTTT
TRBJ1-5,.,.,TRBV28,CASSSLNQPQHF,TGTGCCAGCAGTTCCCTCAATCAGCCCCAGCATTTT
TRBJ2-7,.,few,TRBV10-3,CAISENRDQGEQYF,TGTGCCATCAGTGAAAACAGGGATCAAGGCGAGCAGTACTTC
TRBJ2-1,.,.,TRBV5-1,CASSLAAGTYNEQFF,TGCGCCAGCAGCTTGGCCGCGGGTACCTACAATGAGCAGTTCTTC
TRBJ1-1,.,.,TRBV4-1,CASSQELTRNTEAFF,TGCGCCAGCAGCCAAGAACTAACAAGGAACACTGAAGCTTTCTTT
TRBJ1-6,.,few,TRBV11-3,CASSSFQGSSYNSPLHF,TGTGCCAGCAGCTCTTTTCAAGGGAGCTCCTATAATTCACCCCTCCACTTT
TRBJ2-3,TRBD2,.,TRBV6-6,CASSYSREGTDTQYF,TGTGCCAGCAGTTACTCTCGGGAGGGCACAGATACGCAGTATTTT